Sequencing of this TCR beta chain was carried out in a study of blood T cell repertoires in COVID-19. Study context: Sites in the United States, Italy and Spain provided acute and convalescent COVID-19 samples.

The CDR3 spans 13 residues. Trimming removed 8 bases at V and 1 base at J, with 11 bases between. CDR1 and CDR2 (germline): SNHLY, FYNNEI. Sequencing was performed with immunoSEQ multiplex PCR; in TCRdb, only in-frame clones are kept and a portion is missing. The table shows 15,000 to 20,000 clones, with roughly 81% occurring only once. The chain employs TRBV2 and TRBJ1-2; unclear D gene. This receptor was identified in a man between 60 and 75 years old with acute or convalescent COVID-19. The source material was peripheral blood. The CDR3 protein is CASLESYNYGYTF. The CDR3 coding sequence is TGTGCCAGCTTAGAAAGCTATAACTATGGCTACACCTTC.